This TCR beta chain was observed in a study of identical twins (TCRdb year 2016). The study in broad terms: TCR alpha and beta repertoires from monozygotic twins, unrelated adults of various ages and cord blood were deep-sequenced to test whether fetal clonotypes persist. Replicate twin experiments were performed at different times using different library preparation protocols to rule out contamination.

Only healthy Caucasian donors were included. Three unrelated non-twin adults were additionally sequenced: a male aged 18 to 30, a male aged 50 to 59 and a female aged 50 to 59. Using Miltenyi CD45RO+ enrichment and human naive T-cell isolation kits, memory (CD45RO+) and naive T cells were isolated from PBMC. Study-wide findings and limitations: Abundant cord blood beta clonotypes carried fewer insertions; young adult naive repertoires showed a weaker similar trend, while memory repertoires showed none. Compared with coincidental sharing between unrelated individuals, an excess of low generation-probability sequences was observed among out-of-frame TCR alpha sequences shared between twins. Conclusions relied on cross-sectional statistical analysis, since the same donors could not be followed over many years. In monozygotic twins, recombination models systematically underestimated out-of-frame TCR alpha sharing, but the models matched the sharing seen between unrelated individuals. Zero-insertion analyses could be partly confounded by invariant T cells such as MAIT and iNKT, though diverse VJ usage argued against such confounding for most clonotypes. The excess sharing between twins in beta out-of-frame sequences was weaker because fewer shared sequences reduced the signal-to-noise ratio.

Note on this clonotype: Its antigen specificity is not known. Base qualities are missing; no much larger clone stands one base away.

Receptor libraries were prepared by 5' RACE. Sequencing relied on an Illumina HiSeq 2000. A universal primer binding site was added through template switching, and the final cDNA carried a unique molecular identifier so that TCR cDNA molecules could be counted accurately. First-strand cDNA for TCR alpha and beta chains was synthesized from specific primers in the conserved constant-segment region. To control for contamination, each cDNA library was double barcoded with a SMART-Mk sample barcode plus Illumina barcodes. TruSeq adapter sequences and Illumina sample barcodes were added in two successive PCR steps. The Illumina HiSeq platform was used with custom primers to sequence TCR alpha and beta cDNA libraries. For the original study's pipeline: Unique molecular identifiers were extracted from raw reads with MiGEC, and CDR3 positions were determined with MiXCR. For each individual, recombination models were inferred using an EM algorithm with the repgenHMM and IGoR tools. The tcR package in R was used for shared clonotype analysis, with sharing normalized by the product of cloneset sizes. Out-of-frame nonproductive sequences were analyzed to study raw recombination free of thymic and clonal selection effects. TCRdb took the public reads, trimmed them with fastp at Q25, ran MiXCR for clone calling and kept in-frame beta chains. Each entry merges the rows of one CDR3 protein and shows their most common DNA and genes. V and J calls and clone size were set by TCRdb, not the authors. Here the sample has hundreds of thousands of distinct CDR3 sequences; roughly 6.2% occur a single time. Under 2% of the sample belongs to the ten largest clones.

The CDR3 holds 14 amino acids from the cysteine to the phenylalanine. Left in the record is the CDR3 DNA by itself, 42 bases read in frame from the first base. The germline V gene supplies CDR1 MNHEY and CDR2 SVGEGT. The V end gives up 3 bases and the J end 3 bases, leaving 3 bases in the junction not matched to a gene. The sample was naive T cells sorted from blood. The sample's cell subset or site, from its label and the paper: cells isolated with a human naive T-cell isolation kit. The sequence links TRBV6-2 or TRBV6-3 to TRBJ2-7; 9 central nucleotides agree with TRBD1. The clonotype comes from a man between 18 and 29 years old in good health. CDR3 region: CASSYTGGFYEQYF. The sequence in DNA is TGTGCCAGCAGTTATACAGGGGGCTTCTACGAGCAGTACTTC.